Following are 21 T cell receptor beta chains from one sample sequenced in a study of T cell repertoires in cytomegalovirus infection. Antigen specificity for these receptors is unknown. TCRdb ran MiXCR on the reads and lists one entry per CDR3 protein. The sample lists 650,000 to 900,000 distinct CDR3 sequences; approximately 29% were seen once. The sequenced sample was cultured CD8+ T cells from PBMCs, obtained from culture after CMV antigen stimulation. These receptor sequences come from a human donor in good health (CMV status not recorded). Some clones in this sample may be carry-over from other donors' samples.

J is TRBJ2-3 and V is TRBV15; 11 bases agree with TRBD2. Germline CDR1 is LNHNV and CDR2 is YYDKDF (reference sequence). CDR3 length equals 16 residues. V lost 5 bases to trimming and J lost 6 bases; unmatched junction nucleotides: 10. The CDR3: CATSAHSGGAGDTQYF. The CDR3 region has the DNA TGTGCCACCAGCGCCCATAGCGGGGGGGCCGGTGATACGCAGTATTTT.

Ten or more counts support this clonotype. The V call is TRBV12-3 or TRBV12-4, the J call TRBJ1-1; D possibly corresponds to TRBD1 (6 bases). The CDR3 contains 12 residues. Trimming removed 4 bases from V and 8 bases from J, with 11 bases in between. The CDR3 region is CASSYGQLEAFF. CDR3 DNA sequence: TGTGCCAGCAGTTACGGACAGTTAGAAGCTTTCTTT.

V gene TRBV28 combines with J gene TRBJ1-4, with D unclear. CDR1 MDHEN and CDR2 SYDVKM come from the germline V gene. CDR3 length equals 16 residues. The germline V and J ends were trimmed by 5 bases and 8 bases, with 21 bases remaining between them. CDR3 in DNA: TGTGCCAGCAGTACGGGCCTAATCCTCGGATACGAAAAACTGTTTTTT. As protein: CASSTGLILGYEKLFF.

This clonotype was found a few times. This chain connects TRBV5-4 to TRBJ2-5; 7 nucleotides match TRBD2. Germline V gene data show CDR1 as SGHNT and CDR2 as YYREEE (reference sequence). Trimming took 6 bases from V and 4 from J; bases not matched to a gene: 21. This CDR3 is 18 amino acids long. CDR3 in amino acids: CASTFGLVSGVPGETQYF. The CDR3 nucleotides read TGTGCCAGCACCTTTGGCCTCGTCAGCGGGGTACCGGGAGAGACCCAGTACTTC.

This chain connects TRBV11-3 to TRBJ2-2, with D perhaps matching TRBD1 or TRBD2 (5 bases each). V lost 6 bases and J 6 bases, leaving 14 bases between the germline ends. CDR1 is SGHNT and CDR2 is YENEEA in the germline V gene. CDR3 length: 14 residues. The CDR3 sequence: CASSSEGPSGELFF. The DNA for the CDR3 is TGTGCCAGCAGTTCCGAGGGGCCTTCCGGGGAGCTGTTTTTT.

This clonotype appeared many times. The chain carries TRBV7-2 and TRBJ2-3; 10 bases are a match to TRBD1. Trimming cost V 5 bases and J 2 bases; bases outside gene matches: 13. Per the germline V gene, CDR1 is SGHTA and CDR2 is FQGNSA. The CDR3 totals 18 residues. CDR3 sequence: CASSRGTGETTSTDTQYF. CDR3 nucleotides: TGTGCCAGCAGCCGTGGGACAGGGGAGACCACATCCACAGATACGCAGTATTTT.

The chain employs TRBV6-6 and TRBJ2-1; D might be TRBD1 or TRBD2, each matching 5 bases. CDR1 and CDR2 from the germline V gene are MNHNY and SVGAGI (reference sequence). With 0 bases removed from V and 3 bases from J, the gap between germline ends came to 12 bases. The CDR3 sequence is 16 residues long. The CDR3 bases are TGTGCCAGCAGTTACTCGCTGGGGGTTGGCTACAATGAGCAGTTCTTC. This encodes CASSYSLGVGYNEQFF.

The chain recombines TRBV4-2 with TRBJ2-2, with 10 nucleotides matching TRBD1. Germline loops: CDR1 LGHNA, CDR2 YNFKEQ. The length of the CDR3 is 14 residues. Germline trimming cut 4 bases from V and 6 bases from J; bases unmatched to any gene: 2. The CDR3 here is CASSRDRGPGELFF. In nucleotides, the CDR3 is TGTGCCAGCAGCCGAGACAGGGGGCCCGGGGAGCTGTTTTTT.

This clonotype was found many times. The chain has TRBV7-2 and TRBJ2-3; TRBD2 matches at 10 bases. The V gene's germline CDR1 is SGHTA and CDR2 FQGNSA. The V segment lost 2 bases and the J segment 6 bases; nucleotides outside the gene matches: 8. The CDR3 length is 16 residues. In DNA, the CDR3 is TGTGCCAGCAGCTTACCTAGCGGGGGCCAACACGATACGCAGTATTTT. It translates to CASSLPSGGQHDTQYF.

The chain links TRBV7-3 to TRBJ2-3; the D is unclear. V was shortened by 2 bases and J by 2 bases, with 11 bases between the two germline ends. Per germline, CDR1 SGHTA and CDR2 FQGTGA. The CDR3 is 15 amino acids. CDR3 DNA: TGTGCCAGCAGCTTAGGTGTCGGCCTCACAGATACGCAGTATTTT. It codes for CASSLGVGLTDTQYF.

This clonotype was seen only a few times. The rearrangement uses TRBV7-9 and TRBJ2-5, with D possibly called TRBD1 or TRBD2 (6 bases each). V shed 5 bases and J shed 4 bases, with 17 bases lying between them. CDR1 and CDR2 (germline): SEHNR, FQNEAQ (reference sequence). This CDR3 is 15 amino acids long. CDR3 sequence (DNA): TGTGCCAGCAGCAGCCAAAGGGGGGTTTCAGAGACCCAGTACTTC. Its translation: CASSSQRGVSETQYF.

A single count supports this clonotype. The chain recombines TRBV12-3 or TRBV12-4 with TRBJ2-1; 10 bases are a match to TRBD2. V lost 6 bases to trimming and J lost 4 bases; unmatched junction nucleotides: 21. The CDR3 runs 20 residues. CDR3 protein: CASRPRNSGGSLRVYNEQFF. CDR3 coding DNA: TGTGCCAGCAGGCCCCGGAATAGCGGGGGGTCCCTCCGGGTATACAATGAGCAGTTCTTC.

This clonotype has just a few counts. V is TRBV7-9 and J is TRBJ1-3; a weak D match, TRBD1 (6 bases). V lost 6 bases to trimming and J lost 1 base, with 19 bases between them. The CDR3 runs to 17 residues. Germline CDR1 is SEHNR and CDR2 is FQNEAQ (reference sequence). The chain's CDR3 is CASRESPGQPSGNTIYF. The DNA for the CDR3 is TGTGCCAGCAGAGAGAGCCCGGGACAACCTTCTGGAAACACCATATATTTT.

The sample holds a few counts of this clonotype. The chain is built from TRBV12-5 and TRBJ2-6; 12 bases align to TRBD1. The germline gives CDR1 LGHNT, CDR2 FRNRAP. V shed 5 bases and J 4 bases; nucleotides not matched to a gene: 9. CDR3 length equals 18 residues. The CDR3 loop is CASGTPGQGASGANVLTF. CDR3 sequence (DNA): TGTGCTAGTGGTACCCCGGGACAGGGGGCATCGGGGGCCAACGTCCTGACTTTC.

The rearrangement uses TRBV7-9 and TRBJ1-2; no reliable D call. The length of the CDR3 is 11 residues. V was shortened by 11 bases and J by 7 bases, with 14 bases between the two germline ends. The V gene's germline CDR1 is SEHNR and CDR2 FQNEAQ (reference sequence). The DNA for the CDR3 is TGTGCCCTTGGGAGTGTTTTTGGCTACACCTTC. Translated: CALGSVFGYTF. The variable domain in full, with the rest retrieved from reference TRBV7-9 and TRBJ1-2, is DTGVSQNPRHKITKRGQNVTFRCDPISEHNRLYWYRQTLGQGPEFLTYFQNEAQLEKSRLLSDRFSAERPKGSFSTLEIQRTEQGDSAMYLCALGSVFGYTFGSGTRLTVV.

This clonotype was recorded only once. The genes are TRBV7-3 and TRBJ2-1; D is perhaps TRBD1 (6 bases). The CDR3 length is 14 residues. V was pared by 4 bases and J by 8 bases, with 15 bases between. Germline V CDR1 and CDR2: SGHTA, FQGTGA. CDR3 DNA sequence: TGTGCCAGCAGCTCCTCAGGGGAGAGGGATGAGCAGTTCTTC. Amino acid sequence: CASSSSGERDEQFF.

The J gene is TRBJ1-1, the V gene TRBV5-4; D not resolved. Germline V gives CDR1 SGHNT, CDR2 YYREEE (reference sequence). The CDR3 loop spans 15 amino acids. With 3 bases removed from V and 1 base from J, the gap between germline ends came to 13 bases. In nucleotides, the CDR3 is TGTGCCAGCAGCTCGAAAGCCCAGCCGAACACTGAAGCTTTCTTT. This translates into CASSSKAQPNTEAFF.

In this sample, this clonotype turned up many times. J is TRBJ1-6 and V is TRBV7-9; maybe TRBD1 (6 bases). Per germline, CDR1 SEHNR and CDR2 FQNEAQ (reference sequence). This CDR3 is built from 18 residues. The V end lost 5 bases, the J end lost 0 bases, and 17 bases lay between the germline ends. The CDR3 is CASSPTGDSSSYNSPLHF. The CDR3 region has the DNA TGTGCCAGCAGCCCGACAGGTGATTCGAGCTCCTATAATTCACCCCTCCACTTT.

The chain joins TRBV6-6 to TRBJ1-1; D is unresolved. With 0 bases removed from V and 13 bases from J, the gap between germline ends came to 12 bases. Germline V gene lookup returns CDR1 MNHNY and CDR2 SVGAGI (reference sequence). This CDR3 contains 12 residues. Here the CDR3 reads CASSYSRSALFF. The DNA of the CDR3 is TGTGCCAGCAGTTACTCGAGGTCGGCCCTTTTCTTT.

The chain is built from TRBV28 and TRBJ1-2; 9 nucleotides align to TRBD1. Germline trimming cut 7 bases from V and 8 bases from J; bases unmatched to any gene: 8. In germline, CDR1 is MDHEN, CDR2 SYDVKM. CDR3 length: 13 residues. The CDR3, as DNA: TGTGCCAGCACCTGGACAGGGGTATGGGGCTACACCTTC. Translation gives CASTWTGVWGYTF.

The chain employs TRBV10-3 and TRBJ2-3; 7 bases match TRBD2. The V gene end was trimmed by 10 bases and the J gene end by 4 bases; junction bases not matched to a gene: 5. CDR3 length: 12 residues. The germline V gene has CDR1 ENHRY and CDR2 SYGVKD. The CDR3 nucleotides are TGTGCCACCCAGCGGGGTTCAGATACGCAGTATTTT. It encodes CATQRGSDTQYF.